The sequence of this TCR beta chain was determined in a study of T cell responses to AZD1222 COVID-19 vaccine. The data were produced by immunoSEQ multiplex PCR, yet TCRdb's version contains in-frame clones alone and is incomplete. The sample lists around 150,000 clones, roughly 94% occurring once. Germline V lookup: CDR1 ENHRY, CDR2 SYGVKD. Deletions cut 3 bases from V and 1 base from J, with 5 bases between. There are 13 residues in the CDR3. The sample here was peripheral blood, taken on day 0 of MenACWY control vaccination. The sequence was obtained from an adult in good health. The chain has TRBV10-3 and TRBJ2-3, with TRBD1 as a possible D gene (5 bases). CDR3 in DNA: TGTGCCATCAGTGACAGGGGCACAGATACGCAGTATTTT. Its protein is CAISDRGTDTQYF.